This section outlines one T cell receptor (beta chain) sequence together with its context. What it recognizes is unknown. V gave up 4 bases and J gave up 9 bases; unmatched junction bases: 17. Looked up from germline, CDR1 is MGHRA and CDR2 is YSYEKL. The CDR3 has 17 residues. The assay was immunoSEQ multiplex PCR, and TCRdb's table has in-frame clones only and misses some. The data contain some 34,000 clones, approximately 88% of them singletons. Autoimmune disease history or systemic immunosuppression led to patient exclusion. With baseline, cycle 4 day 1, and cycle 7 day 1 as timepoints, blood was sampled. The data were taken from a study of OX40 agonist ivuxolimab in advanced cancers. Looking at the study overall: Averaging roughly 60 years in age, with a range of about 23 to 79, the cohort was approximately 87% male. Study observations and caveats: Clonal expansion by week 6 occurred in CD4+ and CD8+ blood T cells (at 0.1 to 3.0 mg/kg).

This chain links TRBV4-1 with TRBJ2-1; 8 bases match TRBD2. The sequence came from an adult with an advanced solid tumor such as melanoma, head and neck, liver or kidney cancer. Here the sequenced sample was CD4+ or CD8+ T cells sorted from blood, taken in a trial of the OX40 agonist ivuxolimab. The CDR3 spells CASSLPISGDNRGEQFF. DNA of the CDR3: TGCGCCAGCAGCCTTCCTATTAGCGGGGACAATCGGGGTGAGCAGTTCTTC.